This T cell receptor beta chain came from a study of T-cell memory formation after mild COVID-19. The germline V gene has CDR1 MNHEY and CDR2 SVGAGI. V was pared by 6 bases and J by 1 base, with 12 bases between. CDR3 length: 15 residues. The authors produced TCR alpha and TCR beta cDNA libraries with sample barcodes and UMIs by 5'RACE using constant-segment primers. Via MiXCR, TCRdb re-called the 5' RACE reads, giving one row per CDR3 protein. The sample contains hundreds of thousands of distinct CDR3 sequences, 20% to 30% of which appear only once. The sequencing input was PBMCs or a T cell subset sorted from them (not recorded which). The J gene is TRBJ2-2, the V gene TRBV6-5; a weak D match, TRBD2 (6 bases). The TCR originated in an adult woman who had mild COVID-19 (a few samples of this study predate the infection). Cell type and time point are not known. CDR3 nucleotides: TGTGCCAGCAGGCGGGACTTGTTGAACACCGGGGAGCTGTTTTTT. It specifies CASRRDLLNTGELFF.